Listed here are 19 T cell receptor beta chains from one sample, sequenced in a study of blood T cell repertoires in COVID-19 (dated by TCRdb to between 2020 and 2021). Libraries were constructed by the immunoSEQ multiplex PCR assay. TCRdb provides this immuneACCESS table in a form limited to in-frame rearrangements. Some clones are lacking; in checked studies, under half of them reflect an unresolved V gene, and why the rest are absent is not known. In all, the sample holds 200,000 to 300,000 clones, and 80% to 90% of those were seen once. Of the sample, approximately 2% falls within the top ten clones. Specimen: peripheral blood. These receptors were taken from a middle-aged man who had recovered from COVID-19.

The rearrangement uses TRBV7-9 and TRBJ1-1; D is unresolved. The CDR3 spans 13 residues. Trimming cost V 1 base and J 4 bases, with 7 bases left between them. From germline, CDR1 is SEHNR and CDR2 FQNEAQ (reference sequence). The CDR3 is CASSLGSSTEAFF. Here the CDR3 DNA reads TGTGCCAGCAGCTTAGGTAGTAGCACTGAAGCTTTCTTT.

This chain links TRBV19 with TRBJ1-1, with TRBD1 identical over 8 bases. Germline CDR1 reads LNHDA; CDR2 reads SQIVND (reference sequence). The CDR3 covers 15 residues. V lost 3 bases, J lost 5 bases, and 8 bases stayed unmatched. The CDR3 nucleotides are TGTGCCAGTAGTATTCCAGGGGGCGCGAGGACTGAAGCTTTCTTT. Its translation is CASSIPGGARTEAFF.

The rearrangement joins TRBV5-4 to TRBJ1-5; D unclear. V dropped 0 bases and J dropped 3 bases, with 10 bases sitting between them. The CDR3 consists of 15 residues. Germline CDR1 reads SGHNT; CDR2 reads YYREEE (reference sequence). The CDR3 DNA is TGTGCCAGCAGCTTGGCCCCGGGGTTCAATCAGCCCCAGCATTTT. It yields the protein CASSLAPGFNQPQHF.

The chain is built from TRBV19 and TRBJ2-7, with D unclear. The V gene lost 3 bases and the J gene lost 3 bases, with 9 bases spanning the gap. There are 13 residues in the CDR3. CDR1 and CDR2 (germline): LNHDA, SQIVND (reference sequence). The CDR3 reads CASSMGRNYEQYF. The CDR3 coding sequence is TGTGCCAGTAGTATGGGCAGAAACTACGAGCAGTACTTC.

The chain couples TRBV24-1 to TRBJ2-2; D is perhaps TRBD2 (5 bases). The CDR3 loop spans 12 amino acids. From germline, CDR1 is KGHDR and CDR2 SFDVKD. V lost 11 bases and J 7 bases, leaving 13 bases between the germline ends. DNA of the CDR3: TGTGCCAGCGGGTACACTGACGGGGAGCTGTTTTTT. Translating it yields CASGYTDGELFF.

The chain employs TRBV7-9 and TRBJ2-3, with D uncertain. The CDR3 contains 12 residues. Germline V gene data show CDR1 as SEHNR and CDR2 as FQNEAQ (reference sequence). The ends were cut back, 6 bases at V and 3 bases at J, with 7 bases in the middle. In DNA, the CDR3 is TGTGCCAGCAGGACTGCTACAGATACGCAGTATTTT. Translation: CASRTATDTQYF.

The rearrangement links TRBV7-8 to TRBJ1-2; D remains unclear. The CDR3 contains 15 residues. Trimming cost V 5 bases and J 4 bases, with 17 bases left between them. CDR1 and CDR2 (germline): SGHVS, FQNEAQ. The CDR3 DNA follows: TGTGCCAGCAGCCCAACTTCGGGGTATGGCTATGGCTACACCTTC. Translated: CASSPTSGYGYGYTF.

The chain couples TRBV7-9 to TRBJ1-3; TRBD1 agrees at 7 bases. The germline CDR1 and CDR2 sequences are SEHNR and FQNEAQ (reference sequence). Trimming removed 5 bases from V and 4 bases from J; junction bases left unmatched: 11. There are 16 residues in the CDR3. CDR3 sequence (DNA): TGTGCCAGCAGCAGACGACAGGGCGTGATAGGAAACACCATATATTTT. Translated, it gives CASSRRQGVIGNTIYF.

The chain is built from TRBV7-2 and TRBJ2-7, with D unclear. V was pared by 3 bases and J by 2 bases, with 8 bases between. The CDR3 runs to 13 residues. The germline gives CDR1 SGHTA, CDR2 FQGNSA. Written as DNA, the CDR3 is TGTGCCAGCAGCTTCGCAGATACCTACGAGCAGTACTTC. Encoded protein: CASSFADTYEQYF. Using reference TRBV7-2 and TRBJ2-7 for the parts outside the CDR3, the full variable domain is GAGVSQSPSNKVTEKGKDVELRCDPISGHTALYWYRQSLGQGLEFLIYFQGNSAPDKSGLPSDRFSAERTGGSVSTLTIQRTQQEDSAVYLCASSFADTYEQYFGPGTRLTVT.

The rearrangement uses TRBV4-3 and TRBJ2-2; D call uncertain. The germline V gene has CDR1 LGHNA and CDR2 YSLEER. Between the trimmed V and J ends, which lost 1 base and 0 bases, there was a span of 9 bases. The CDR3 totals 16 residues. DNA of the CDR3: TGCGCCAGCAGCCAAGGGTCCGCAGCGAACACCGGGGAGCTGTTTTTT. Amino acid sequence: CASSQGSAANTGELFF.

This chain connects TRBV24-1 to TRBJ2-2, with TRBD2 identical over 7 bases. This CDR3 contains 14 residues. The V segment lost 9 bases and the J segment 4 bases; nucleotides outside the gene matches: 7. The germline V gene encodes CDR1 KGHDR and CDR2 SFDVKD. DNA for the CDR3: TGTGCCACCGCACCGGGAGGCCTCACCGGGGAGCTGTTTTTT. Amino acid sequence: CATAPGGLTGELFF.

The gene calls are TRBV12-5 and TRBJ2-1; 10 nucleotides match TRBD2. Germline CDR1 and CDR2: LGHNT and FRNRAP. The V segment lost 4 bases and the J segment 6 bases; nucleotides outside the gene matches: 12. The CDR3 loop spans 17 amino acids. CDR3 protein: CASGSTSWSGRANEQFF. CDR3 in DNA: TGTGCTAGTGGTTCGACCTCGTGGAGCGGGAGGGCCAATGAGCAGTTCTTC.

Concerning this clone: Other nucleotide sequences from this sample produce the same CDR3. V usage is TRBV7-2 and J usage is TRBJ2-7, with TRBD2 identical over 7 bases. The trim removed 3 bases at V and 1 base at J, leaving 3 bases unmatched. The CDR3 has 14 residues. The germline V gene has CDR1 SGHTA and CDR2 FQGNSA. The DNA of the CDR3 is TGTGCCAGCAGCTTGGCTAGCGGTTCCTACGAGCAGTACTTC. Translating gives CASSLASGSYEQYF.

The rearrangement uses TRBV21-1 and TRBJ1-2. TRBV21-1 is recorded as a pseudogene. The CDR3 runs to 15 residues. Here the CDR3 DNA reads TGTGCCAGCAGCAAAGTGCGGGGCACCTCGTATGGCTACACCTTC. Residues: CASSKVRGTSYGYTF.

The V gene is TRBV6-2 or TRBV6-3, the J gene TRBJ1-1; D is unresolved. Trimming took 4 bases from V and 1 from J, leaving 13 bases between them. The CDR3 totals 15 residues. Germline-derived CDR1 and CDR2 are MNHEY and SVGEGT. The CDR3 loop reads CASSLLQGGNTEAFF. CDR3 nucleotide sequence: TGTGCCAGCAGTTTGTTACAAGGCGGGAACACTGAAGCTTTCTTT.

The rearrangement joins TRBV3-1 (or the pseudogene TRBV3-2) to TRBJ2-2; tentatively, D is TRBD1 (5 bases). Trimming shortened V by 6 bases and J by 6 bases, and 17 bases separated the two germline ends. The CDR3 contains 15 residues. From germline, CDR1 is LGHDT and CDR2 YNNKEL (reference sequence). The CDR3 bases are TGTGCCAGCAGTCGCTCGCAGGGATTCCCCGGGGAGCTGTTTTTT. Protein: CASSRSQGFPGELFF.

The CDR3 sequence is CASSPLTGIISTEAFF. The CDR3 region has the DNA TGTGCCAGCAGCCCCCTGACAGGGATCATTAGTACTGAAGCTTTCTTT. This chain connects TRBV3-1 (or the pseudogene TRBV3-2) to TRBJ1-1; 7 bases match TRBD1. The CDR3 has 16 residues. The germline gives CDR1 LGHDT, CDR2 YNNKEL (reference sequence). V lost 4 bases and J lost 5; bases outside the gene matches: 13.

This chain links TRBV15 with TRBJ1-2; no firm D call. The CDR3 has 14 amino acids. V gave up 3 bases and J gave up 8 bases, with 16 bases separating them. Looked up from germline, CDR1 is LNHNV and CDR2 is YYDKDF (reference sequence). CDR3 protein: CATSREEKGSGYTF. The CDR3, as DNA: TGTGCCACCAGCAGGGAGGAAAAAGGGTCGGGCTACACCTTC.

The sample holds a few counts of this clone. The V and J genes are TRBV27 and TRBJ1-2; 10 positions match TRBD1. The length of the CDR3 is 18 residues. V dropped 2 bases and J dropped 6; count of bases not matched to a gene: 15. Per germline, CDR1 MNHEY and CDR2 SMNVEV (reference sequence). The CDR3 DNA follows: TGTGCCAGCAGTTTAAGGGGACAGGGGACGGCATTTCGAGATGGCTACACCTTC. Translating it yields CASSLRGQGTAFRDGYTF.